A single sample is the source of the 22 T cell receptor beta chains below, sequenced in a study of PD-1 blockade in classical Hodgkin lymphoma. Time point reported: cycle 4 day 1 (C4D1), after about 6 weeks of nivolumab. Every patient relapsed after autologous stem cell transplantation, and brentuximab vedotin exposure varied. Profiling relied on immunoSEQ multiplex PCR, and the TCRdb table lists in-frame clones only, not all of them. Of about 20,000 clones in the sample, 76% were seen once. Material: peripheral blood mononuclear cells (PBMCs), obtained before the fourth cycle of nivolumab. These TCRs come from a human donor with classical Hodgkin lymphoma.

The chain combines TRBV4-3 with TRBJ1-3, with TRBD1 as a possible D gene (5 bases). CDR3 length: 16 amino acids. Trimming removed 4 bases at V and 1 base at J, with 14 bases between. The germline V gene encodes CDR1 LGHNA and CDR2 YSLEER. The CDR3 spells CASSLLRGGSGNTIYF. The CDR3 DNA sequence: TGCGCCAGCAGCCTCTTAAGGGGCGGATCTGGAAACACCATATATTTT.

This chain uses TRBV5-6 with TRBJ2-6; D gene uncertain. V was trimmed by 4 bases and J by 4 bases, leaving 18 bases between them. The CDR3 sequence is 17 residues long. Germline V gene data show CDR1 as SGHDT and CDR2 as YYEEEE. CDR3 sequence: CASSSLGRAAGANVLTF. The CDR3 DNA is TGTGCCAGCAGCAGCCTGGGTCGCGCCGCCGGGGCCAACGTCCTGACTTTC.

The chain joins TRBV27 to TRBJ1-1; possible D gene TRBD1, 6 bases. The germline V gene encodes CDR1 MNHEY and CDR2 SMNVEV (reference sequence). The CDR3 has 13 residues. The germline V and J ends were trimmed by 7 bases and 9 bases, with 18 bases remaining between them. CDR3 sequence reads: CASTVKQGFQAFF. For the CDR3, the DNA is TGTGCCAGCACCGTTAAACAGGGTTTCCAAGCTTTCTTT.

The rearrangement uses TRBV6-5 and TRBJ1-2; no firm D call. The CDR3 consists of 12 residues. Germline CDR1 is MNHEY and CDR2 is SVGAGI. V was clipped by 6 bases and J by 6 bases, with 11 bases between them. In nucleotides, the CDR3 is TGTGCCAGCAGACCCCCTTCCGATGGCTACACCTTC. Encoded protein: CASRPPSDGYTF.

This clone appeared a single time. The rearrangement uses TRBV27 and TRBJ2-3; D is perhaps TRBD1 (6 bases). Germline assignment: CDR1 MNHEY and CDR2 SMNVEV (reference sequence). V was cut by 5 bases and J by 0 bases, with 15 bases left in between. CDR3 length: 16 residues. CDR3 protein: CASSPHRTASTDTQYF. CDR3 nucleotide sequence: TGTGCCAGCAGTCCCCATCGGACAGCTAGCACAGATACGCAGTATTTT.

This clone was seen a handful of times. The V gene is TRBV11-2, the J gene TRBJ1-3; no definite D call. In germline, CDR1 is SGHAT, CDR2 FQNNGV. The CDR3 consists of 15 residues. V lost 2 bases and J lost 0, with 8 bases in between. Written as DNA, the CDR3 is TGTGCCAGCAGCTTATCAGTGGCCTCTGGAAACACCATATATTTT. Amino acids: CASSLSVASGNTIYF.

This sequence joins TRBV19 and TRBJ1-4; D call uncertain. Germline CDR1 and CDR2: LNHDA and SQIVND (reference sequence). CDR3 size: 14 residues. Trimming stripped 6 bases from V and 3 bases from J, with 11 bases between. The CDR3 DNA follows: TGTGCCAGTAGCTCCCTCGGGGCTAATGAAAAACTGTTTTTT. It codes for CASSSLGANEKLFF. The variable domain in full, completed from reference TRBV19 and TRBJ1-4, reads DGGITQSPKYLFRKEGQNVTLSCEQNLNHDAMYWYRQDPGQGLRLIYYSQIVNDFQKGDIAEGYSVSREKKESFPLTVTSAQKNPTAFYLCASSSLGANEKLFFGSGTQLSVL.

V and J are TRBV19 and TRBJ1-2, with D uncertain. V was pared by 1 base and J by 4 bases, with 16 bases between. CDR3 size: 16 residues. The germline CDR1 and CDR2 sequences are LNHDA and SQIVND (reference sequence). The CDR3 DNA is TGTGCCAGTAGTATAGTTGGCTCCGGAAATGGCTATGGCTACACCTTC. Translated: CASSIVGSGNGYGYTF.

The V gene is TRBV9, the J gene TRBJ2-5, with D hard to call. Germline V CDR1 and CDR2: SGDLS, YYNGEE. V dropped 3 bases and J dropped 2 bases, with 14 bases sitting between them. The CDR3 covers 15 residues. The CDR3 here is CASSARALLQETQYF. The DNA of the CDR3 is TGTGCCAGCAGCGCCCGGGCCCTACTTCAAGAGACCCAGTACTTC.

The gene calls are TRBV7-2 and TRBJ2-7; D call uncertain. Germline loops: CDR1 SGHTA, CDR2 FQGNSA. V lost 5 bases to trimming and J lost 7 bases, with 9 bases between them. This CDR3 is 11 amino acids long. The CDR3 is CASSVSREQYF. In DNA form, the CDR3 reads TGTGCCAGCAGCGTATCTAGGGAGCAGTACTTC.

The CDR3 protein is CASSDRDQETQYF. The CDR3 DNA reads TGTGCCAGCAGCGACCGGGACCAAGAGACCCAGTACTTC. The chain recombines TRBV11-2 with TRBJ2-5; D is unclear. V was cut by 5 bases and J by 0 bases, with 7 bases left in between. CDR3 length equals 13 residues. CDR1 SGHAT and CDR2 FQNNGV come from the germline V gene.

This clone showed up just once. This chain connects TRBV23-1 to TRBJ1-2; TRBD1 is a possible D gene (5 bases). TRBV23-1 is an ORF; its function is uncertain. The CDR3 sequence is 14 residues long. V lost 3 bases, J lost 8 bases, and 16 bases lay in between. As DNA, the CDR3 is TGCGCCAGCAGTCACCCGAAAGGGGAAAGAGGCTACACCTTC. This sequence encodes CASSHPKGERGYTF.

This sequence joins TRBV6-6 and TRBJ1-6; D gene uncertain. This CDR3 contains 15 residues. Trimming removed 8 bases from V and 6 bases from J, with 17 bases in between. CDR1 is MNHNY, CDR2 SVGAGI, per germline (reference sequence). This CDR3 is CASGRTVFANSPLHF. In DNA form, the CDR3 reads TGTGCCAGCGGCCGGACGGTGTTCGCTAATTCACCCCTCCACTTT.

The chain couples TRBV6-5 to TRBJ1-2; 8 nucleotides align to TRBD1. This CDR3 is built from 12 residues. Unmatched junction bases numbered 2, after V lost 4 bases and J lost 7 bases. Per germline, CDR1 MNHEY and CDR2 SVGAGI. The DNA of the CDR3 is TGTGCCAGCAGTTTCGACAGGGGTGGCTACACCTTC. This gives the protein CASSFDRGGYTF.

CDR3 residues: CASSYPGAGETQYF. DNA for the CDR3: TGTGCCAGCAGTTACCCAGGGGCAGGCGAGACCCAGTACTTC. The V call is TRBV6-6, the J call TRBJ2-5; the D gene is possibly TRBD1 (6 bases). The CDR3 length is 14 residues. Between the trimmed V and J ends, which lost 2 bases and 5 bases, there was a span of 12 bases. Germline CDR1 MNHNY, CDR2 SVGAGI (reference sequence).

J is TRBJ2-2 and V is TRBV7-6, with D possibly matching TRBD1 (5 bases). CDR3 size: 15 residues. Germline CDR1 SGHVS, CDR2 FNYEAQ. Trimming shortened V by 2 bases and J by 5 bases, and 12 bases separated the two germline ends. This CDR3 is CASSLPQGTTGELFF. The CDR3 nucleotides are TGTGCCAGCAGCTTACCGCAGGGTACAACCGGGGAGCTGTTTTTT.

This clone occurred a few times. The CDR3 spells CASSNTELGNTIYF. The CDR3 bases are TGTGCCAGCAGCAATACAGAGCTTGGAAACACCATATATTTT. The rearrangement joins TRBV5-6 to TRBJ1-3; D is ambiguous. Trimming cost V 4 bases and J 3 bases, with 11 bases left between them. Germline V CDR1 and CDR2: SGHDT, YYEEEE. The CDR3 runs to 14 residues.

The rearrangement uses TRBV2 and TRBJ1-5; TRBD1 aligns across 7 bases. The CDR3 consists of 16 residues. J gave up 4 bases and V 5 bases, and 11 bases lay outside the gene matches. Germline CDR1 reads SNHLY; CDR2 reads FYNNEI. CDR3 coding DNA: TGTGCCAGCAGTACGGACAGGTTGGATCGGAATCAGCCCCAGCATTTT. Its protein product is CASSTDRLDRNQPQHF.

This clone was recorded only once. CDR3 sequence (DNA): TGTGCCAGTAGTATAGTCGCATCTGGCGGCACCGGGGAGCTGTTTTTT. It codes for CASSIVASGGTGELFF. The V call is TRBV19, the J call TRBJ2-2; D remains ambiguous. Trimming removed 1 base from V and 4 bases from J, with 13 bases in between. Germline V gene lookup returns CDR1 LNHDA and CDR2 SQIVND (reference sequence). This CDR3 comprises 16 residues. Supplemented by reference TRBV19 and TRBJ2-2, the full variable domain reads DGGITQSPKYLFRKEGQNVTLSCEQNLNHDAMYWYRQDPGQGLRLIYYSQIVNDFQKGDIAEGYSVSREKKESFPLTVTSAQKNPTAFYLCASSIVASGGTGELFFGEGSRLTVL.

The gene calls are TRBV14 and TRBJ1-2, with D tentatively TRBD1 (6 bases). The V gene's germline CDR1 is SGHDN and CDR2 FVKESK. This CDR3 spans 13 amino acids. Deletions cut 4 bases from V and 4 bases from J, with 10 bases between. DNA of the CDR3: TGTGCCAGCAGCCGAGGACAGAGCTATGGCTACACCTTC. Translated, it gives CASSRGQSYGYTF. Drawing the rest from reference TRBV14 and TRBJ1-2, the complete variable domain is EAGVTQFPSHSVIEKGQTVTLRCDPISGHDNLYWYRRVMGKEIKFLLHFVKESKQDESGMPNNRFLAERTGGTYSTLKVQPAELEDSGVYFCASSRGQSYGYTFGSGTRLTVV.

The J gene is TRBJ1-1, the V gene TRBV7-9; D not resolved. The CDR3 is 12 residues long. The ends were cut back, 3 bases at V and 8 bases at J, with 10 bases in the middle. Germline lookup yields CDR1 SEHNR and CDR2 FQNEAQ (reference sequence). The CDR3 DNA reads TGTGCCAGCAGCTTGGGGTCCGACGAAGCTTTCTTT. It translates to CASSLGSDEAFF.

This chain joins TRBV9 and TRBJ2-7; 7 positions agree with TRBD2. Germline V gene sequence: CDR1 SGDLS, CDR2 YYNGEE. The V gene end was trimmed by 2 bases and the J gene end by 2 bases; junction bases not matched to a gene: 7. This CDR3 has 15 residues. CDR3 in DNA: TGTGCCAGCAGCGTTTCCGGGAGCGGGACCTACGAGCAGTACTTC. Translating it yields CASSVSGSGTYEQYF.